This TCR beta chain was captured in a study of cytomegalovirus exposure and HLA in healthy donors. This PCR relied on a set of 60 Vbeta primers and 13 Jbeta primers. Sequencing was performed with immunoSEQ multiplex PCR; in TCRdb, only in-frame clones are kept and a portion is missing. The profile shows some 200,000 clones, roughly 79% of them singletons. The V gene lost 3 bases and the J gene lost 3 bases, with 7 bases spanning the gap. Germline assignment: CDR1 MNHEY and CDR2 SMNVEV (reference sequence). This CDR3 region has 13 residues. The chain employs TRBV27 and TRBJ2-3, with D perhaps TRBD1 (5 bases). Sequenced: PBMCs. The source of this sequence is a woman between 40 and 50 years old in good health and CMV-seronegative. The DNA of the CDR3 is TGTGCCAGCAGTTTTCAGGGTACAGATACGCAGTATTTT. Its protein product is CASSFQGTDTQYF.